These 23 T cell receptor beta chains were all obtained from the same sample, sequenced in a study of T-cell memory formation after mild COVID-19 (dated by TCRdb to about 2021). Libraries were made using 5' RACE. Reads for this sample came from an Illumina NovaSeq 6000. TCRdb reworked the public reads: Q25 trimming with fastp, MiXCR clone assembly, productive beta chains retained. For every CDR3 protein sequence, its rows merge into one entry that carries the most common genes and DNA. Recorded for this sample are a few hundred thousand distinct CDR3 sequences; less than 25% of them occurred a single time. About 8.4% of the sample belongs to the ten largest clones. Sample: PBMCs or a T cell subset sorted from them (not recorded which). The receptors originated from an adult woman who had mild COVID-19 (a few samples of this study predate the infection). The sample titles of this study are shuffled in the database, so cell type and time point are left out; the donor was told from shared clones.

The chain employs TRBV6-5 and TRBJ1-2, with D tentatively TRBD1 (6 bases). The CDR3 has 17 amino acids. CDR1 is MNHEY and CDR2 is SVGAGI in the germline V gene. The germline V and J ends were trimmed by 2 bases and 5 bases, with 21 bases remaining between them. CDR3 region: CASSYLSGGLGGYGYTF. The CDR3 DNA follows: TGTGCCAGCAGTTACCTCTCCGGGGGGCTGGGAGGGTATGGCTACACCTTC.

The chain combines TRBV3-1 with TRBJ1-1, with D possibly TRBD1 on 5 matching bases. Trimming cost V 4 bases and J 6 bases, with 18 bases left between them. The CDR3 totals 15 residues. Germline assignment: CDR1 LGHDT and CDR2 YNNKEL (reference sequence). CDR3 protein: CASSPHMTGPSEAFF. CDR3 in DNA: TGTGCCAGCAGCCCACACATGACGGGGCCCTCTGAAGCTTTCTTT.

CDR3 sequence (DNA): TGTGCCAGCAGCCCCGCCGCGGGCGTCTCTGGAAACACCATATATTTT. This encodes CASSPAAGVSGNTIYF. This chain uses TRBV7-3 with TRBJ1-3, with no clear D. From germline, CDR1 is SGHTA and CDR2 FQGTGA. This CDR3 region has 16 residues. V lost 5 bases and J lost 0, with 14 bases in between.

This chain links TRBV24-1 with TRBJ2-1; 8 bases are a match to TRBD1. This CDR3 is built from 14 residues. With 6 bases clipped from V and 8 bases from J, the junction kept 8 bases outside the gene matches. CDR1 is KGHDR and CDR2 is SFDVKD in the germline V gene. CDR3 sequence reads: CATSHGQGAYEQFF. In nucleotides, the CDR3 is TGTGCCACCAGTCACGGGCAGGGGGCCTATGAGCAGTTCTTC.

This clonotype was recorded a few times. The CDR3 reads CASSHIQGYGGYGYTF. CDR3 sequence (DNA): TGTGCCAGCAGTCATATACAGGGGTATGGAGGCTATGGCTACACCTTC. V and J are TRBV12-3 or TRBV12-4 and TRBJ1-2; 7 nucleotides agree with TRBD1. The CDR3 extends over 16 amino acids. V trimming: 5 bases; J trimming: 4 bases; junction bases outside the gene matches: 13.

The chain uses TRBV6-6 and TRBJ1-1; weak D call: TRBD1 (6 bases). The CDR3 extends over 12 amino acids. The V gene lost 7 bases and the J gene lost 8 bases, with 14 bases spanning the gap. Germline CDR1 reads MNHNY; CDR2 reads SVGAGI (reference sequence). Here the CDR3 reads CASTYEQGEAFF. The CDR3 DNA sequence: TGTGCCAGCACCTACGAGCAGGGGGAAGCTTTCTTT.

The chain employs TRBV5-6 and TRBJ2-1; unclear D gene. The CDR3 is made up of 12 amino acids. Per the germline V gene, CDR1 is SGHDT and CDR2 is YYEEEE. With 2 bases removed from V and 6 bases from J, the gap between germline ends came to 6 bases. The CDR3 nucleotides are TGTGCCAGCAGCTTCTCGGTCAATGAGCAGTTCTTC. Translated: CASSFSVNEQFF.

The DNA for the CDR3 is TGTGCCAGCAGCCAAGGATCCGAGTACCTAGCCAAAAACATTCAGTACTTC. Translating it yields CASSQGSEYLAKNIQYF. The chain joins TRBV3-1 to TRBJ2-4; D ambiguous. The germline V and J ends were trimmed by 1 base and 0 bases, with 13 bases remaining between them. Germline V gene lookup returns CDR1 LGHDT and CDR2 YNNKEL (reference sequence). The length of the CDR3 is 17 residues.

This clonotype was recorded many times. The DNA of the CDR3 is TGTGCCAGCAGTTTTTCACAGGGGTATGAGACCCAGTACTTC. Translation: CASSFSQGYETQYF. The chain uses TRBV12-3 or TRBV12-4 and TRBJ2-5, with 7 bases fitting TRBD1. The CDR3 is 14 amino acids. V was clipped by 3 bases and J by 5 bases; unmatched bases: 6.

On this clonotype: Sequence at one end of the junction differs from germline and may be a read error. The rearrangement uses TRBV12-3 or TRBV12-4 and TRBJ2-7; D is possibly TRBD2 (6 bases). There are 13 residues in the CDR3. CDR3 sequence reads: CASSIAEPYEQYF. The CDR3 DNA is TGTGCCAGCAGTATAGCGGAACCCTACGAGCAGTACTTC.

CDR3 sequence reads: CASSLDHVSGEAFF. CDR3 in DNA: TGCGCCAGCAGCTTGGATCATGTGTCAGGGGAAGCTTTCTTT. V usage is TRBV5-1 and J usage is TRBJ1-1; tentatively, D is TRBD1 (5 bases). Germline values: CDR1 SGHRS, CDR2 YFSETQ. The CDR3 has 14 amino acids. V shed 0 bases and J shed 8 bases, with 14 bases lying between them. The variable domain in full, completed from reference TRBV5-1 and TRBJ1-1, reads KAGVTQTPRYLIKTRGQQVTLSCSPISGHRSVSWYQQTPGQGLQFLFEYFSETQRNKGNFPGRFSGRQFSNSRSEMNVSTLELGDSALYLCASSLDHVSGEAFFGQGTRLTVV.

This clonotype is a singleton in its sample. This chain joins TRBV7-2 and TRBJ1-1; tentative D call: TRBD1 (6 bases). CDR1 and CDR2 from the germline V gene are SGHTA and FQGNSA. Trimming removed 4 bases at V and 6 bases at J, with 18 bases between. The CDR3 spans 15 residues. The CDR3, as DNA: TGTGCCAGCAGCTCGTCGACAGGTTTCTTTGCTGAAGCTTTCTTT. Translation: CASSSSTGFFAEAFF.

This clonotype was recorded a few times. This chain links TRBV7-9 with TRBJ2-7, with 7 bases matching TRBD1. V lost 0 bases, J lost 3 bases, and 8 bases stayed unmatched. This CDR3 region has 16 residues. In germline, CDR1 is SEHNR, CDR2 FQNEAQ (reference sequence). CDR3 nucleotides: TGTGCCAGCAGCTTAGCCGGGACAGACCTGATCTACGAGCAGTACTTC. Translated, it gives CASSLAGTDLIYEQYF.

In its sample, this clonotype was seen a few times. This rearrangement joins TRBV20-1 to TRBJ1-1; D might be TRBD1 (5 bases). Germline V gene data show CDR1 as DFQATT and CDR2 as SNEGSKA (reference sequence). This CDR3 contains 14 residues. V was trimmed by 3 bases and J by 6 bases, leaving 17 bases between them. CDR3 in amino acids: CSASPPGRWAEAFF. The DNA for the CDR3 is TGCAGTGCTAGCCCCCCGGGACGATGGGCTGAAGCTTTCTTT.

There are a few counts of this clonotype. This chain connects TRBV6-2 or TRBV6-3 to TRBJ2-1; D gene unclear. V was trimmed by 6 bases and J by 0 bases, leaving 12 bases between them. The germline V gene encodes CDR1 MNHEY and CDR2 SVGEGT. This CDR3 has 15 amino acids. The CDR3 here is CASRPPELSYNEQFF. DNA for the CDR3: TGTGCCAGCAGACCTCCGGAACTCTCCTACAATGAGCAGTTCTTC.

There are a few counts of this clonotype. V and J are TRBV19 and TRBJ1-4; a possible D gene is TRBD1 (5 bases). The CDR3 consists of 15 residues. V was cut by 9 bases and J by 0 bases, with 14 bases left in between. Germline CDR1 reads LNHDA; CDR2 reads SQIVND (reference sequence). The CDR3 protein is CASRNRQSTNEKLFF. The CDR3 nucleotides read TGTGCCAGCCGGAATCGACAGTCAACTAATGAAAAACTGTTTTTT. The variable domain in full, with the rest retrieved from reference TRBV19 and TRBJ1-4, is DGGITQSPKYLFRKEGQNVTLSCEQNLNHDAMYWYRQDPGQGLRLIYYSQIVNDFQKGDIAEGYSVSREKKESFPLTVTSAQKNPTAFYLCASRNRQSTNEKLFFGSGTQLSVL.

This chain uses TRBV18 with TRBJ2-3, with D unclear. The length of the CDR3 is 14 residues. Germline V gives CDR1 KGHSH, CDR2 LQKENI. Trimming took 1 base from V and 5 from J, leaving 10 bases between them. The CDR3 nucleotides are TGTGCCAGCTCACCACGGGCCTTACTAGATACGCAGTATTTT. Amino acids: CASSPRALLDTQYF.

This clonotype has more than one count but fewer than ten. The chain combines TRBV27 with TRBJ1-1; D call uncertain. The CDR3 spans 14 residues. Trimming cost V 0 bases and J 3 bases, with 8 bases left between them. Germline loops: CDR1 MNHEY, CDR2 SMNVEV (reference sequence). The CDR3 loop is CASSLSPMDTEAFF. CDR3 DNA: TGTGCCAGCAGTTTATCACCAATGGACACTGAAGCTTTCTTT.

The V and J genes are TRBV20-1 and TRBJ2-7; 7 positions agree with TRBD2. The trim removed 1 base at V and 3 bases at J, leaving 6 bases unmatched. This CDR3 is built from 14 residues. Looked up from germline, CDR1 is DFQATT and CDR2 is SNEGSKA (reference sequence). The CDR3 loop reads CSARARGESYEQYF. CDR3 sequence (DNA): TGCAGTGCTAGAGCCCGGGGGGAAAGCTACGAGCAGTACTTC.

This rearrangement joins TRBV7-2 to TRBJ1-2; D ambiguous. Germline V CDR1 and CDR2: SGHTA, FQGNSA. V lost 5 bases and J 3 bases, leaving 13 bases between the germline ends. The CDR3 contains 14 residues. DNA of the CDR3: TGTGCCAGCAGCCATCCGGCGAAGGACTATGGCTACACCTTC. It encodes CASSHPAKDYGYTF.

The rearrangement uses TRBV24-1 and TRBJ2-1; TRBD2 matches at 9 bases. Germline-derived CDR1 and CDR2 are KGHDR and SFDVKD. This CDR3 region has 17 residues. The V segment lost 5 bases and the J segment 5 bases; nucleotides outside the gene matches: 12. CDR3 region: CATSGPLVAGGHNEQFF. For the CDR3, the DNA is TGTGCCACCAGTGGCCCCCTCGTGGCGGGAGGGCACAATGAGCAGTTCTTC.

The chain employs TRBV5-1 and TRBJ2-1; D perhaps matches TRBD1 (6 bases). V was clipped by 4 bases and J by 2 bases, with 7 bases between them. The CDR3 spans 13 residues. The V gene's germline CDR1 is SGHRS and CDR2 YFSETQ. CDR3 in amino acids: CASSGDTYNEQFF. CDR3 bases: TGCGCCAGCAGCGGGGACACCTACAATGAGCAGTTCTTC.

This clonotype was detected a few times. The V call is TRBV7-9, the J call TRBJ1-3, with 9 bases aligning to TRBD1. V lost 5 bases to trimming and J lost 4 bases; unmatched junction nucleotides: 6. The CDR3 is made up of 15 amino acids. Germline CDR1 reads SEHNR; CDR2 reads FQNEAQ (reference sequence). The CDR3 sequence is CASSTGTGIGNTIYF. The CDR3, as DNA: TGTGCCAGCAGCACCGGGACAGGGATAGGAAACACCATATATTTT.